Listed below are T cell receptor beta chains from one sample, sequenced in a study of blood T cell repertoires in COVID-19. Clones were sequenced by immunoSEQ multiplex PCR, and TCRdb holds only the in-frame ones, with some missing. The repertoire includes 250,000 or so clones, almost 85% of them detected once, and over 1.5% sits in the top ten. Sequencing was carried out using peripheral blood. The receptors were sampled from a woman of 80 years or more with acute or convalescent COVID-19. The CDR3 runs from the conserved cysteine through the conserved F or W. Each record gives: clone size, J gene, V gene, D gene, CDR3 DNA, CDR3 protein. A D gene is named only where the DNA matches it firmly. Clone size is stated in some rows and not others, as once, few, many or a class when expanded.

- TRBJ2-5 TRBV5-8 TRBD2 TGTGCCAGCAACCTTCTAGCGGGGGGTCTCCAAGAGACCCAGTACTTC CASNLLAGGLQETQYF
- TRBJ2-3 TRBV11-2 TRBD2 TGTGCCAGCAGCTTCGCCGGGACTAGCGTCACAGATACGCAGTATTTT CASSFAGTSVTDTQYF
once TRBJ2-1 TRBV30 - TGTGCCTGGAGTAAAACTAGGGGGGGGTACAATGAGCAGTTCTTC CAWSKTRGGYNEQFF
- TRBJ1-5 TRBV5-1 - TGCGCCAGCAGCGGGACTAATAGGGGTCAGGGTGCTTACGAGCCCCAGCATTTT CASSGTNRGQGAYEPQHF
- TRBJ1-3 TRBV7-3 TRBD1 TGTGCCAGCAGCCCCTACCTCCGGGACAGGGGGCCTCTCTCTGGAAACACCATATATTTT CASSPYLRDRGPLSGNTIYF
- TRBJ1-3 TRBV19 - TGTGCCAGTAGTGCCGGACACTTAGTGAACACCATATATTTT CASSAGHLVNTIYF
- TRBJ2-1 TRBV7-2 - TGTGCCAGCAGCACCCGGGCGGGTTTGCGCGACAATGAGCAGTTCTTC CASSTRAGLRDNEQFF
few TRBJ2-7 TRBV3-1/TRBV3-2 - TGTGCCAGCAGCCAATCAGAGGGATGGGAGCAGTACTTC CASSQSEGWEQYF
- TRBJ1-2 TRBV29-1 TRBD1 TGCAGCGTTGGCCCGGGACAGCCTATCTATGGCTACACCTTC CSVGPGQPIYGYTF
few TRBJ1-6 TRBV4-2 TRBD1 TGTGCCAGCAGCCAAGATTTGGGTATGACAGGGACTTATAATTCACCCCTCCACTTT CASSQDLGMTGTYNSPLHF
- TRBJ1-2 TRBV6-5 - TGTGCCAGCAGTCCCGCTGGGAGGGGTGTCAGCTACACCTTC CASSPAGRGVSYTF
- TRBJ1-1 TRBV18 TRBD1 TGTGCCAGCTCACCGGACAGGGGGTTCTTGGACACTGAAGCTTTCTTT CASSPDRGFLDTEAFF
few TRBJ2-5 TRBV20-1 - TGCAGTCTGCAGGGTGAAGAGACCCAGTACTTC CSLQGEETQYF
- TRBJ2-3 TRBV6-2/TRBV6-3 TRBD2 TGTGCCAGCAGTTACCGCGGGGGAACAACAGATACGCAGTATTTT CASSYRGGTTDTQYF
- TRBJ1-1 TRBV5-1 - TGCGCCAGCAGCTTGGAACAGTTGAACACTGAAGCTTTCTTT CASSLEQLNTEAFF
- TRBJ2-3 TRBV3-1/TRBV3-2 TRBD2 TGTGCCAGCAGCTTTTTGGCGGGGGGCACAGATACGCAGTATTTT CASSFLAGGTDTQYF
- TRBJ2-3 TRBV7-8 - TGTGCCAGCAGCTTAATTGGCTGGACTGGAAAAGATACGCAGTATTTT CASSLIGWTGKDTQYF
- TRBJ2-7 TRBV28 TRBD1 TGTGCCAGCAGTTTCTACGGGACAGGGGAGATAGAGCAGTACTTC CASSFYGTGEIEQYF
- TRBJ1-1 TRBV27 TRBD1 TGTGCCAGCAGTTTCGACAGGGTTTCTCCTGAAGCTTTCTTT CASSFDRVSPEAFF
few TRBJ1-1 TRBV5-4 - TGTGCCAGCGGGGGGAGCATGAACACTGAAGCTTTCTTT CASGGSMNTEAFF
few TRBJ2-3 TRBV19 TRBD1 TGTGCCAGTAGGAGGGACAGGGGGCTCACAGATACGCAGTATTTT CASRRDRGLTDTQYF
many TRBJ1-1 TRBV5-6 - TGTGCCAGCAGCTTGGGACAGCTTGAAGCTTTCTTT CASSLGQLEAFF
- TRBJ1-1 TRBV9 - TGTGCCAGCAGCGTAGCTGGGGGGAGGAACACTGAAGCTTTCTTT CASSVAGGRNTEAFF
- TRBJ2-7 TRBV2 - TGTGCCAGCAGTGATTTGCGGGATCGCGCCGAGCAGTACTTC CASSDLRDRAEQYF
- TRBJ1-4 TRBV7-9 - TGTGCCAGCAGCTTGGGCAGGGGAAGGCATGAAAAACTGTTTTTT CASSLGRGRHEKLFF
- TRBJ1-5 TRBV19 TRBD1 TGTGCCAGTAGTATATTGGGACAGGGGATTCAGCCCCAGCATTTT CASSILGQGIQPQHF
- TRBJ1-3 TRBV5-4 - TGTGCCAGCAGCAATTCCGGGGGGGAAGGAAACACCATATATTTT CASSNSGGEGNTIYF
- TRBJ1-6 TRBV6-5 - TGTGCCAGCAGGGAGACCCTTTTGGCCCTCCACTTT CASRETLLALHF
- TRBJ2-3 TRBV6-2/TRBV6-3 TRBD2 TGTGCCAGCAGTTACACAAGACTAGCGGGAGTCACAGATACGCAGTATTTT CASSYTRLAGVTDTQYF
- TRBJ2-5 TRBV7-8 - TGTGCCAGCAGCTTAATCACTAGATGGGAGACCCAGTACTTC CASSLITRWETQYF
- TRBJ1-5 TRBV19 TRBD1 TGTGCCAGTAGTGTCGGGACAGGGAGCAATCAGCCCCAGCATTTT CASSVGTGSNQPQHF
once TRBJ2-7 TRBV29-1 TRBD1 TGCAGCGTTGGAGACAGGGTTGGCTACGAGCAGTACTTC CSVGDRVGYEQYF
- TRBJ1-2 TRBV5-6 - TGTGCCAGCAGCTTGGGACGCATGAACTTGGGCGGCTACACCTTC CASSLGRMNLGGYTF
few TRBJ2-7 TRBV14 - TGTGCCAGCAGCCAAGTCGGGTATATATACGAGCAGTACTTC CASSQVGYIYEQYF
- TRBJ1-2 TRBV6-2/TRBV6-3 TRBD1 TGTGCCAGCATCCCCACCTGGGACAGGGCCTACTATGGCTACACCTTC CASIPTWDRAYYGYTF
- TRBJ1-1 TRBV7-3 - TGTGCCAGCAGCATCTCACCGACAGGAAAAGCTTTCTTT CASSISPTGKAFF
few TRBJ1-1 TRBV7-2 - TGTGCCAGCAGCTTCAATCAAGCCCCTACCACTGAAGCTTTCTTT CASSFNQAPTTEAFF
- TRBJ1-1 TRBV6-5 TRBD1 TGTGCCAGCAGTTACTCGAGAGGACAGGCGAACACTGAAGCTTTCTTT CASSYSRGQANTEAFF
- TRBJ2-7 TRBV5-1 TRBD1 TGCGCCAGCAGCTTGCAGGGGGCCTACGAGCAGTACTTC CASSLQGAYEQYF
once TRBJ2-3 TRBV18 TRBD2 TGTGCCAGCTCACGAGGACTAGCGGGATTGTCAGATACGCAGTATTTT CASSRGLAGLSDTQYF
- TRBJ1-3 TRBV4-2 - TGTGCCAGCAGCCGCCGACAGAACTCTGGAAACACCATATATTTT CASSRRQNSGNTIYF
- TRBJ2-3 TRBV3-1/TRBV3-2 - TGTGCCAGCAGCGACATGGATCAGGGGGGCGCCGAGGTTGGGCCAGATACGCAGTATTTT CASSDMDQGGAEVGPDTQYF
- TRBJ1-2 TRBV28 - TGTGCCAGCACTGCGGGGAAGAATGGCTACACCTTC CASTAGKNGYTF